Listed here is a single T cell receptor beta chain. The antigen remains undetermined. The data were taken from a study of long-term antiretroviral therapy in people with HIV. General study results and limits: Those clones which expanded before ART made up the dominant part of the repertoire at all time points.

Assay version v3.0 of immunoSEQ was used, and it was run at survey level. The protocol was immunoSEQ multiplex PCR, while the TCRdb copy is restricted to in-frame clones and leaves out a portion. The sample shows 20,000 to 25,000 clones, 70% to 90% of them seen only once. DNA was extracted from roughly 1-10 million thawed cryopreserved PBMC. The input for sequencing was unsorted PBMCs, taken 0.6 years after starting antiretroviral therapy. The source is a man in his sixties with HIV.

CDR3 loop: CASSARDRLEGWNTGELFF. In DNA form, the CDR3 reads TGTGCCAGTAGTGCCCGGGACAGGTTAGAGGGGTGGAACACCGGGGAGCTGTTTTTT. This chain connects TRBV19 to TRBJ2-2; 8 bases match TRBD1. Germline V gene lookup returns CDR1 LNHDA and CDR2 SQIVND (reference sequence). After removal of 5 bases from V and 1 base from J, the junction contained 15 bases not matched to a gene. CDR3 length: 19 amino acids. Looking up the rest from reference TRBV19 and TRBJ2-2 gives the full variable domain: DGGITQSPKYLFRKEGQNVTLSCEQNLNHDAMYWYRQDPGQGLRLIYYSQIVNDFQKGDIAEGYSVSREKKESFPLTVTSAQKNPTAFYLCASSARDRLEGWNTGELFFGEGSRLTVL.